This T cell receptor (beta chain) appears in the sequencing data of a study of shared clonotypes between healthy human individuals. Germline V gene sequence: CDR1 SGHRS, CDR2 YFSETQ. The CDR3 sequence is 14 residues long. The V end lost 4 bases, the J end lost 2 bases, and 12 bases lay between the germline ends. This clone was picked up one time. TCRdb's table, derived via immunoSEQ multiplex PCR, lists solely in-frame clones and lacks some. The sample lists some 2,500,000 clones, roughly 92% occurring once. The clonotype comes from a man aged 18 to 35 in good health. Some clones in this sample may be carry-over from other donors' samples. The chain recombines TRBV5-1 with TRBJ2-5; D uncertain. The specimen sequenced was naive CD4+ T cells from PBMCs. Subset defined: CD45RA+ positively selected. The CDR3 coding sequence is TGCGCCAGCAGCCCAATGGGGTATCAAGAGACCCAGTACTTC. This encodes CASSPMGYQETQYF.